The rows below give T cell receptor beta chains drawn from one sample of a study of blood T cell repertoires in COVID-19. The data were produced by immunoSEQ multiplex PCR, yet TCRdb's version contains in-frame clones alone and is incomplete. The sample includes about 190,000 clones, roughly 83% of them seen just once. Sample: PBMCs or T cells enriched from blood (not recorded which). Receptor source: a woman aged 25-40 years who had recovered from COVID-19. Both conserved end residues are trimmed from each CDR3. The order of the fields is clone size, J gene, V gene, CDR3 protein. Not all rows give a size; the values are once, few, many and, for expanded clones, a class.

>-|TRBJ1-2|TRBV3-1/TRBV3-2
ASRQETGGADYGYT
>-|TRBJ1-1|TRBV6-6
ASSQLVAYAEAF
>few|TRBJ1-1|TRBV6-5
ASSYSRGNAEAF
>-|TRBJ2-5|TRBV7-2
ASSLIAGVNKTQY
>-|TRBJ2-3|TRBV3-1/TRBV3-2
ASSQAWGLSTDTQY
>-|TRBJ2-6|TRBV2
ASMDRTFSGANVLT
>once|TRBJ1-2|TRBV12-3/TRBV12-4
ASSQGGGYGYT
>-|TRBJ1-1|TRBV19
ASRDTGISTEAF
>-|TRBJ2-1|TRBV6-1
ASSAFTGTSPNEQF
>-|TRBJ1-1|TRBV18
ASWSFGTEAF
>-|TRBJ2-3|TRBV5-4
ASSPWMIAGSTDTQY
>-|TRBJ2-5|TRBV5-1
ASSFDRGDRETQY
>-|TRBJ1-4|TRBV28
ASSSAHSTNEKLF